This T cell receptor (beta chain) was recovered during a study of cytomegalovirus exposure and HLA in healthy donors. Whole-study results and caveats: Beyond CMV serostatus, there was no information to go on about immune exposure. Near-uniform donor sequencing depth was presumed by presence/absence analyses. Several of the most significant clusters appeared, in a later analysis, to be linked to common viral pathogens.

About this clone: What it recognizes is unknown.

Primers included in the PCR were 60 Vbeta and 13 Jbeta primers. The data were produced by immunoSEQ multiplex PCR, yet TCRdb's version contains in-frame clones alone and is incomplete. The repertoire includes approximately 130,000 clones, 76% of them detected once, and 1.5% to 2% sits in the top ten. The CDR3 is 13 amino acids. Looked up from germline, CDR1 is GTSNPN and CDR2 is SVGIG (reference sequence). Deletions cut 4 bases from V and 2 bases from J, with 10 bases between. The specimen was PBMCs. This receptor was obtained from a female donor in good health and CMV-seropositive. This chain links TRBV30 with TRBJ2-3, with a possible D match to TRBD1 (5 bases). The CDR3 nucleotides are TGTGCCTGGAAGAGACAGTACACAGATACGCAGTATTTT. Translating it yields CAWKRQYTDTQYF.